These T cell receptor beta chains were read from a single sample in a study of CD8+ T cells in alopecia areata. Data came from immunoSEQ multiplex PCR; TCRdb stores just in-frame clones and leaves some out. This table holds roughly 180,000 clones, roughly 60% found once. The sequencing here drew on CD4+ T cells sorted from blood, taken at week 0. The receptors were sampled from a human donor with alopecia areata. Both conserved end residues are part of each CDR3. The order of the fields is V gene, D gene, J gene, clone size, CDR3 DNA, CDR3 protein. The D gene is left open where the match is weak. Clone size is shown for a subset of rows, as once, few, many or a class of expanded clone.

TRBV30,-,TRBJ1-6,many,TGTGCCTGGGGCAGGGGCAAGAATTCACCCCTCCACTTT,CAWGRGKNSPLHF
TRBV6-5,-,TRBJ2-7,-,TGTGCCAGCACCCTCCGGGTAGGAGCCTACGAGCAGTACTTC,CASTLRVGAYEQYF
TRBV29-1,-,TRBJ1-1,-,TGCAGCGTTGAAGAGGAGGTTCGGGACACTGAAGCTTTCTTT,CSVEEEVRDTEAFF
TRBV29-1,TRBD1,TRBJ1-2,-,TGCAGCGGCAACACAGGGGGCGGTGGCTACACCTTC,CSGNTGGGGYTF
TRBV6-5,-,TRBJ1-6,-,TGTGCCAGCAGTTACGGGGAGCCGGTCTCAAATTCACCCCTCCACTTT,CASSYGEPVSNSPLHF
TRBV5-4,-,TRBJ2-5,-,TGTGCCAGCAGCCTCGAACTCCAAGAGACCCAGTACTTC,CASSLELQETQYF
TRBV5-1,-,TRBJ2-5,-,TGCGCCAGCAGCTTGTACGGAGGCGCAGAGACCCAGTACTTC,CASSLYGGAETQYF
TRBV5-6,TRBD1,TRBJ2-3,-,TGTGCCAGCAGCCGGACAGGGGGCGAGGATACGCAGTATTTT,CASSRTGGEDTQYF
TRBV30,-,TRBJ1-1,-,TGTGCCTGGAGTAAACGAGTGAACACTGAAGCTTTCTTT,CAWSKRVNTEAFF
TRBV7-6,-,TRBJ2-7,-,TGTGCCAGCAGTCATGGGCCACAGGGTGGCGAGCAGTACTTC,CASSHGPQGGEQYF
TRBV11-2,-,TRBJ2-7,once,TGTGCCAGCAGCTTAAATTACGCCACCTACGAGCAGTACTTC,CASSLNYATYEQYF
TRBV7-9,-,TRBJ2-3,once,TGTGCCAGCAGCTTAAGGGGGACGGATACAGATACGCAGTATTTT,CASSLRGTDTDTQYF
TRBV29-1,-,TRBJ1-5,-,TGCAGCGTTGAAGATAGGGGGGTCCAGCATTTT,CSVEDRGVQHF
TRBV15,-,TRBJ2-1,few,TGTGCCACCAGCAGTCCTGTCAATGAGCAGTTCTTC,CATSSPVNEQFF
TRBV30,-,TRBJ2-7,-,TGTGCCTGGAACGTGCGGGGGCCCCACGAGCAGTACTTC,CAWNVRGPHEQYF
TRBV4-3,-,TRBJ2-4,-,TGCGCCAGCAGCCAGACGAGGGTCGGCATTCAGTACTTC,CASSQTRVGIQYF
TRBV30,-,TRBJ1-2,-,TGTGCCTGGAGTGGAGTGAACTATGGCTACACCTTC,CAWSGVNYGYTF
TRBV7-9,-,TRBJ1-5,-,TGTGCCAGCAGCCCCCGACGGGGTCAGCCCCAGCATTTT,CASSPRRGQPQHF
TRBV6-6,-,TRBJ1-1,few,TGTGCCAGCAGTTACTCGCCGAAACCACAGGGAGAAGCTTTCTTT,CASSYSPKPQGEAFF
TRBV6-1,-,TRBJ1-5,-,TGTGCCAGCAGTGACTCAGGTAGGAATCAGCCCCAGCATTTT,CASSDSGRNQPQHF
TRBV12-5,TRBD1,TRBJ1-1,-,TGTGCTAGTGGACCAGGGGGAAGGGCTTTCTTT,CASGPGGRAFF
TRBV2,TRBD2,TRBJ2-5,-,TGTGCCAGCAGCAGGACTAGCGGGGTCCAAGAGACCCAGTACTTC,CASSRTSGVQETQYF
TRBV27,-,TRBJ1-4,-,TGTGCCAGCAGTTTCTTTCAGCCGCGAGCTAATGAAAAACTGTTTTTT,CASSFFQPRANEKLFF
TRBV5-6,TRBD1,TRBJ1-1,-,TGTGCCAGCAGCTGGGACAGGCCCTTGAACACTGAAGCTTTCTTT,CASSWDRPLNTEAFF
TRBV18,-,TRBJ2-3,-,TGTGCCAGCTCACCACCCGCCCGCACAGATACGCAGTATTTT,CASSPPARTDTQYF
TRBV7-2,-,TRBJ1-6,few,TGTGCCAGCAGCTTCGATATGGGGTTTGGATCACCCCTCCACTTT,CASSFDMGFGSPLHF
TRBV2,TRBD1,TRBJ1-3,-,TGTGCCAGCCTCGCGGACAGGGCTGGAAACACCATATATTTT,CASLADRAGNTIYF
TRBV30,-,TRBJ1-1,-,TGTGCCTGGAGTGGTCTTACGAACACTGAAGCTTTCTTT,CAWSGLTNTEAFF
TRBV19,TRBD1,TRBJ1-5,-,TGTGCCAGTAGTTTCCACAGGGGGCTGAATCAGCCCCAGCATTTT,CASSFHRGLNQPQHF
TRBV30,-,TRBJ2-1,few,TGTGCCTGGAGTCGGGGGCCGACCTACAATGAGCAGTTCTTC,CAWSRGPTYNEQFF
TRBV29-1,TRBD1,TRBJ2-3,few,TGCAGCGTTGAGAACTTGAAGGACAGGGGACAAACAGATACGCAGTATTTT,CSVENLKDRGQTDTQYF
TRBV7-8,-,TRBJ1-1,-,TGTGCCAGCAGCTTAGTAGAGAAGAACACTGAAGCTTTCTTT,CASSLVEKNTEAFF
TRBV4-3,TRBD1,TRBJ2-7,-,TGCGCCAGCAGCCAAGATGAGGGCAGGGGGACCTACGAGCAGTACTTC,CASSQDEGRGTYEQYF
TRBV29-1,-,TRBJ1-1,-,TGCAGCGTTCTCCCTATGAACACTGAAGCTTTCTTT,CSVLPMNTEAFF
TRBV5-6,-,TRBJ1-6,few,TGTGCCAGCAGCTTGACAGGGAATTCACCCCTCCACTTT,CASSLTGNSPLHF
TRBV30,TRBD1,TRBJ1-1,-,TGTGCCTGGAGGACAGGGTTCAACACTGAAGCTTTCTTT,CAWRTGFNTEAFF
TRBV7-2,TRBD2,TRBJ2-5,-,TGCGCCAGCAGCCAAGATCTACTAGCGGGGGACCAGTCCCAGTACTTC,CASSQDLLAGDQSQYF
TRBV11-2,TRBD1,TRBJ1-5,few,TGTGCCAGCAGCACACAGGGGACGGGCAATCAGCCCCAGCATTTT,CASSTQGTGNQPQHF
TRBV5-1,TRBD2,TRBJ2-3,-,TGCGCCAGCAGCCCGATGGGACTAGCGGGGATTAGCACAGATACGCAGTATTTT,CASSPMGLAGISTDTQYF
TRBV29-1,TRBD2,TRBJ2-3,-,TGCAGCGTAAGACTAGCGGGGGGGTCAGATACGCAGTATTTT,CSVRLAGGSDTQYF
TRBV29-1,-,TRBJ2-2,few,TGCAGCGTTCCCGCTTACACCGGGGAGCTGTTTTTT,CSVPAYTGELFF
TRBV6-5,-,TRBJ1-4,once,TGTGCCAGCAGTGAAGGTTATGAAAAACTGCTTTTT,CASSEGYEKLLF
TRBV29-1,-,TRBJ2-3,-,TGCAGCGTTGACCCCGCAGATACGCAGTATTTT,CSVDPADTQYF